These T cell receptor beta chains were read from a single sample in a study of T cell repertoires in cytomegalovirus infection. Their target antigens are unknown. TCRdb redid the calling of the reads with MiXCR, one entry per CDR3 protein. The sample consists of approximately 300,000 distinct CDR3 sequences, roughly 28% of them appearing once. Specimen: cultured PBMCs, collected from culture after CMV antigen stimulation. All receptors come from a human donor in good health (CMV status not recorded). Some clones in this sample may be carry-over from other donors' samples. The CDR3 runs from the conserved cysteine through the conserved F or W. Each record gives: clone size, V gene, J gene, D gene, CDR3 DNA, CDR3 protein. The D gene is left open where the match is weak. The size entry is marked missing in some rows and otherwise reads once, few, many or a size class.

>few|TRBV10-3|TRBJ1-5|TRBD1
TGTGCCATCAGTTATACAGGGGATAGCAATCAGCCCCAGCATTTT
CAISYTGDSNQPQHF
>.|TRBV12-3/TRBV12-4|TRBJ1-5|.
TGTGCCAGCAGTAAAGAGGCCATAGGTCAGCCCCAGCATTTT
CASSKEAIGQPQHF
>.|TRBV7-3|TRBJ1-1|.
TGTGCCAGCAGCCAAAGCGGACCGCACACTGAAGCTTTCTTT
CASSQSGPHTEAFF
>.|TRBV28|TRBJ2-1|TRBD1
TGTGCCAGCAGACCTTCCCCCGGGACAGGGTTTCGATGGAGCTCCTACAATGAGCAGTTCTTC
CASRPSPGTGFRWSSYNEQFF
>.|TRBV19|TRBJ1-5|TRBD1
TGTGCCAGCGTTCCGGGACAGGGGAATCAGCCCCAGCATTTT
CASVPGQGNQPQHF
>few|TRBV12-3/TRBV12-4|TRBJ1-1|TRBD1
TGTGCCAGCAGTCCCGGGACAGGGGAGGCTGAAGCTTTCTTT
CASSPGTGEAEAFF
>.|TRBV5-4|TRBJ2-1|TRBD2
TGTGCCAGCAGCTGGGCGAGCGGGAGCTCCTACAATGAGCAGTTCTTC
CASSWASGSSYNEQFF
>.|TRBV20-1|TRBJ2-7|TRBD2
TGCAGTGCTAGAGATGGACTAGCGGGACCCAGCTCCTACGAGCAGTACTTC
CSARDGLAGPSSYEQYF
>.|TRBV5-6|TRBJ2-7|TRBD2
TGTGCCAGCAACTTTCGGGGGGGCTACTCCTACGAGCAGTACTTC
CASNFRGGYSYEQYF
>.|TRBV6-6|TRBJ1-5|.
TGTGCCAGCAGTTACTTTACAGTCTATAGCAATCAGCCCCAGCATTTT
CASSYFTVYSNQPQHF
>.|TRBV24-1|TRBJ2-1|TRBD2
TGTGCCACCAGTGGCTCTAGCGGCCCGGGGGAGCAGTTCTTC
CATSGSSGPGEQFF
>many|TRBV6-1|TRBJ2-3|TRBD2
TGTGCCAGCAGTGAACGAACTCGGACTAGCGGGAGCCCAGATACGCAGTATTTT
CASSERTRTSGSPDTQYF
>once|TRBV6-5|TRBJ2-7|.
TGTGCCAGCAGTTACTCGGGGGCAAACCACGAGCAGTACTTC
CASSYSGANHEQYF
>.|TRBV6-1|TRBJ2-5|.
TGTGCCAGCACCACCCTGCGACTTATCCAAGAGACCCAGTACTTC
CASTTLRLIQETQYF
>few|TRBV7-9|TRBJ1-2|.
TGTGCCAGCAGCTTTCTCATTAGAGCGGAAGGCTACACCTTC
CASSFLIRAEGYTF
>few|TRBV6-1|TRBJ2-5|.
TGTGCCAGCACGGGAGAGACCCAGTACTTC
CASTGETQYF